This TCR beta chain originates from a study of regulatory T cells in long-lasting Graves disease. Construction of the TCR beta libraries employed iRepertoire HTBI primers in conjunction with Arm-PCR of CDR3 regions. Using its own MiXCR run on the multiplex PCR reads, TCRdb lists one record per CDR3 protein. The table shows 320,000 or so distinct CDR3 sequences, with about a sixth occurring only once. Study-level findings and limits: Under persistent disease, TRBV28, TRBJ1-2 and TRBJ2-5 were used preferentially. Authors noted too few samples as a limitation.

Documented time point: newly diagnosed GD, antithyroid drugs for less than 3 months. Researchers made the TCR library from RNA that was extracted from PBMCs. V lost 0 bases and J lost 12, with 9 bases in between. This CDR3 region has 12 residues. CDR1 and CDR2 (germline): ENHRY, SYGVKD. This clonotype was detected many times. Its antigen is unidentified. The origin of this receptor is a female donor with Graves disease. This chain links TRBV10-3 with TRBJ2-1; possibly TRBD1 or TRBD2 for D (5 bases each). The source material was peripheral blood mononuclear cells (PBMCs), sampled at new diagnosis, from a patient treated with antithyroid drugs. This CDR3 reads CAISESRGVQFF. The DNA for the CDR3 is TGTGCCATCAGTGAGTCGAGAGGGGTGCAGTTCTTC.